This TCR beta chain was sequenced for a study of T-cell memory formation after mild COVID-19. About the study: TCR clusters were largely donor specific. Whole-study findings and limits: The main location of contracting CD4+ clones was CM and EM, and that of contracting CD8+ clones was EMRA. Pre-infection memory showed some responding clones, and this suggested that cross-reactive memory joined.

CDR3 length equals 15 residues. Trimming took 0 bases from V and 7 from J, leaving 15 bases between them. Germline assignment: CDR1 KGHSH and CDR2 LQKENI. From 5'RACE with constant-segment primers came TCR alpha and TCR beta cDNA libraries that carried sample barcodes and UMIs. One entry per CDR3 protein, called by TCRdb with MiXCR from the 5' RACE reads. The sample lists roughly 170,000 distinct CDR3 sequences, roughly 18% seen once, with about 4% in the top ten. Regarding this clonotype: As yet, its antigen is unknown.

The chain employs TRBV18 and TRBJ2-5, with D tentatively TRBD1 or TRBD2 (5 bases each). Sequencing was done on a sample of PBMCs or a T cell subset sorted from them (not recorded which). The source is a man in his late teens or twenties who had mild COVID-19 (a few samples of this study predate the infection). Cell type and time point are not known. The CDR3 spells CASSPPIREWWTQYF. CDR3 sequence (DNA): TGTGCCAGCTCACCACCGATCAGGGAGTGGTGGACCCAGTACTTC. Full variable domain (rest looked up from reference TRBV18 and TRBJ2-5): NAGVMQNPRHLVRRRGQEARLRCSPMKGHSHVYWYRQLPEEGLKFMVYLQKENIIDESGMPKERFSAEFPKEGPSILRIQQVVRGDSAAYFCASSPPIREWWTQYFGPGTRLLVL.